The 28 T cell receptor beta chains reported below all come from one sample, sequenced in a study of blood T cell repertoires in COVID-19. The method was immunoSEQ multiplex PCR; TCRdb's version includes in-frame clones alone and lacks a portion of them. Among 470,000 or so clones listed, approximately 85% were seen once. Sequenced input: peripheral blood. Receptors were obtained from a human donor in a cohort sampled during active COVID-19.

This clone has a handful of counts. The chain links TRBV7-2 to TRBJ2-7; the D gene is possibly TRBD1 (6 bases). The germline V gene has CDR1 SGHTA and CDR2 FQGNSA. The CDR3 consists of 15 residues. Trimming took 2 bases from V and 2 from J, leaving 13 bases between them. The CDR3 DNA is TGTGCCAGCAGCTTATATAAGGACAGAGCCTACGAGCAGTACTTC. Translated, it gives CASSLYKDRAYEQYF.

The V gene is TRBV7-8, the J gene TRBJ1-2; TRBD1 matches 9 bases. Germline trimming cut 3 bases from V and 4 bases from J; bases unmatched to any gene: 3. The CDR3 is 14 amino acids. From germline, CDR1 is SGHVS and CDR2 FQNEAQ. DNA for the CDR3: TGTGCCAGCAGCTTCAAACAGGGGGCCTATGGCTACACCTTC. Amino acids: CASSFKQGAYGYTF.

V is TRBV6-4 and J is TRBJ1-1; 7 bases agree with TRBD1. V was pared by 8 bases and J by 0 bases, with 9 bases of the junction left unmatched. The CDR3 loop spans 15 amino acids. Per germline, CDR1 MRHNA and CDR2 SNTAGT. The CDR3: CASRRDRSLNTEAFF. The CDR3 DNA reads TGTGCCAGCCGTCGGGACAGATCCCTGAACACTGAAGCTTTCTTT.

This clone has only a few counts. The chain joins TRBV3-1 (or the pseudogene TRBV3-2) to TRBJ1-1, with a possible D match to TRBD1 (5 bases). CDR3 length: 16 residues. The V and J ends lost 4 bases and 0 bases respectively, with 15 bases between them. Germline loops: CDR1 LGHDT, CDR2 YNNKEL (reference sequence). For the CDR3, the DNA is TGTGCCAGCAGCCCAGGACATACTCGCATGAACACTGAAGCTTTCTTT. Amino acid sequence: CASSPGHTRMNTEAFF.

This chain links TRBV2 with TRBJ1-3; the match to TRBD1 covers 9 bases. Germline V lookup: CDR1 SNHLY, CDR2 FYNNEI. With V trimmed by 8 bases and J by 3 bases, 2 bases remained unmatched. CDR3 length equals 13 residues. The CDR3: CASGTGIGNTIYF. CDR3 in DNA: TGTGCCAGCGGGACAGGGATTGGAAACACCATATATTTT.

This chain joins TRBV4-3 and TRBJ1-2, with D uncertain. This CDR3 spans 14 amino acids. Germline V CDR1 and CDR2: LGHNA, YSLEER. The germline V and J ends were trimmed by 4 bases and 2 bases, with 11 bases remaining between them. CDR3 coding DNA: TGCGCCAGCAGCCTCGTATCGAGGAACTATGGCTACACCTTC. It is translated as CASSLVSRNYGYTF.

This sequence joins TRBV5-1 and TRBJ2-3; a weak D match, TRBD1 (6 bases). The CDR3 runs to 16 residues. V was shortened by 3 bases and J by 2 bases, with 16 bases between the two germline ends. The V gene's germline CDR1 is SGHRS and CDR2 YFSETQ. The CDR3 protein is CASSSENRADTDTQYF. The CDR3 DNA follows: TGCGCCAGCAGCTCGGAAAACAGGGCTGACACAGATACGCAGTATTTT.

The V call is TRBV10-3, the J call TRBJ2-1, with D possibly TRBD2 on 6 matching bases. Germline CDR1 is ENHRY and CDR2 is SYGVKD. V shed 9 bases and J shed 5 bases, with 14 bases lying between them. The CDR3 consists of 13 residues. The CDR3 region has the DNA TGTGCCATAAAAGTGGGAGGAAACAATGAGCAGTTCTTC. Protein: CAIKVGGNNEQFF.

The V and J genes are TRBV4-2 and TRBJ2-2, with D possibly TRBD1 on 6 matching bases. V was cut by 9 bases and J by 1 base, with 12 bases left in between. This CDR3 spans 14 amino acids. Germline lookup yields CDR1 LGHNA and CDR2 YNFKEQ. Here the CDR3 reads CASSGTQNTGELFF. The DNA of the CDR3 is TGTGCCAGTTCCGGGACACAGAACACCGGGGAGCTGTTTTTT.

In its sample, this clone was seen a few times. The rearrangement joins TRBV24-1 to TRBJ2-2, with 8 bases that match TRBD1. Germline V gene lookup returns CDR1 KGHDR and CDR2 SFDVKD. CDR3 length equals 19 residues. Trimming cost V 2 bases and J 1 base; bases outside gene matches: 11. The CDR3 region has the DNA TGTGCCACCAGTGATTGGGCAGGGGGCCTCTTTTTGAACACCGGGGAGCTGTTTTTT. Translating gives CATSDWAGGLFLNTGELFF.

V gene TRBV4-2 combines with J gene TRBJ1-2; 7 nucleotides match TRBD1. This CDR3 contains 14 residues. Germline CDR1 LGHNA, CDR2 YNFKEQ. Germline trimming cut 0 bases from V and 7 bases from J; bases unmatched to any gene: 5. The CDR3 loop reads CASSQDRTGVGYTF. DNA of the CDR3: TGTGCCAGCAGCCAAGATCGAACAGGGGTTGGCTACACCTTC.

This CDR3 is CASRTGQRLNTEAFF. The CDR3 nucleotides are TGCGCCAGCAGGACCGGACAGAGATTGAACACTGAAGCTTTCTTT. This chain joins TRBV5-1 and TRBJ1-1; D may be TRBD1 (6 bases). Trimming removed 5 bases at V and 0 bases at J, with 14 bases between. Germline V gene data show CDR1 as SGHRS and CDR2 as YFSETQ. This CDR3 is built from 15 residues.

The DNA of the CDR3 is TGTGCCAGCAGCCGAGATGCTGGGGCCAACGTCCTGACTTTC. This translates into CASSRDAGANVLTF. The chain employs TRBV7-3 and TRBJ2-6, with D uncertain. V was pared by 5 bases and J by 2 bases, with 7 bases between. Germline assignment: CDR1 SGHTA and CDR2 FQGTGA. This CDR3 is built from 14 residues.

This clone was recorded only once. J is TRBJ2-2 and V is TRBV30; TRBD2 aligns across 8 bases. The CDR3 covers 18 residues. J was trimmed by 7 bases and V by 1 base; bases with no gene match: 17. From germline, CDR1 is GTSNPN and CDR2 SVGIG (reference sequence). CDR3 in amino acids: CAWSGRYSSGGLHGELFF. In DNA form, the CDR3 reads TGTGCCTGGAGTGGGCGTTATTCGTCGGGAGGGTTACACGGGGAGCTGTTTTTT.

This sequence joins TRBV29-1 and TRBJ1-5; TRBD1 matches at 8 bases. V lost 5 bases and J lost 5; bases outside the gene matches: 8. CDR3 size: 14 residues. CDR1 is SQVTM, CDR2 ANQGSEA, per germline. The CDR3 loop is CSVSETGEYQPQHF. CDR3 bases: TGCAGCGTTTCCGAGACAGGGGAGTATCAGCCCCAGCATTTT.

The CDR3 here is CASSQVPSANEKLFF. The CDR3 DNA reads TGCGCCAGCAGCCAAGTTCCCTCCGCTAATGAAAAACTGTTTTTT. This rearrangement joins TRBV4-3 to TRBJ1-4; no reliable D call. CDR1 and CDR2 (germline): LGHNA, YSLEER. V was cut by 1 base and J by 3 bases, with 9 bases left in between. This CDR3 is built from 15 residues.

The J gene is TRBJ2-1, the V gene TRBV19, with 10 bases lining up with TRBD1. Germline CDR1 LNHDA, CDR2 SQIVND (reference sequence). The CDR3 contains 14 residues. J gave up 8 bases and V 8 bases, and 9 bases lay outside the gene matches. The CDR3 here is CASSRQGAFDEQFF. CDR3 DNA: TGTGCCAGTTCGAGACAGGGGGCTTTCGATGAGCAGTTCTTC.

The chain links TRBV6-6 to TRBJ1-2; D remains unclear. CDR3 length: 13 amino acids. CDR1 is MNHNY, CDR2 SVGAGI, per germline (reference sequence). Trimming cost V 6 bases and J 3 bases, with 11 bases left between them. The CDR3 spells CASRDTVDYGYTF. For the CDR3, the DNA is TGTGCCAGCAGGGATACAGTTGACTATGGCTACACCTTC.

The J gene is TRBJ2-7, the V gene TRBV29-1, with 12 bases aligning to TRBD1. Germline values: CDR1 SQVTM, CDR2 ANQGSEA. CDR3 length: 13 residues. The junction had 6 bases not matched to a gene; V was cut back by 6 bases and J by 6 bases. CDR3 region: CSVRDRGLSEQYF. In DNA form, the CDR3 reads TGCAGCGTCAGGGACAGGGGGCTTTCCGAGCAGTACTTC.

This clone turned up a few times. The chain links TRBV28 to TRBJ2-7, with 9 bases aligning to TRBD2. The CDR3 runs 17 residues. CDR1 is MDHEN and CDR2 is SYDVKM in the germline V gene. V dropped 4 bases and J dropped 0; count of bases not matched to a gene: 10. The CDR3 spells CASSSQLTSGNSYEQYF. CDR3 DNA sequence: TGTGCCAGCAGTTCACAATTGACTAGCGGTAACTCCTACGAGCAGTACTTC.

The chain has TRBV7-9 and TRBJ2-7, with D perhaps matching TRBD2 (5 bases). Germline CDR1 and CDR2: SEHNR and FQNEAQ (reference sequence). The CDR3 is 13 amino acids. With 5 bases removed from V and 2 bases from J, the gap between germline ends came to 10 bases. As DNA, the CDR3 is TGTGCCAGCAGCGCCGCCGGGACCTACGAGCAGTACTTC. Its protein product is CASSAAGTYEQYF.

In this sample, this clone turned up a few times. Within the sample, other DNA sequences also encode this same CDR3. The V gene is TRBV5-6, the J gene TRBJ1-2, with a tentative D call TRBD1 (5 bases). Germline V gives CDR1 SGHDT, CDR2 YYEEEE. The CDR3 is 15 residues long. Trimming took off 2 bases at V and 0 bases at J, with 11 bases between the two ends. CDR3 sequence (DNA): TGTGCCAGCAGCTTAGGGACGGGAGCTAACTATGGCTACACCTTC. This codes for CASSLGTGANYGYTF.

This chain links TRBV5-6 with TRBJ1-4, with TRBD1 matching 9 bases. After removal of 3 bases from V and 8 bases from J, the junction contained 2 bases not matched to a gene. The germline CDR1 and CDR2 sequences are SGHDT and YYEEEE. There are 13 residues in the CDR3. This chain's CDR3 is CASSWTGDEKLFF. The DNA for the CDR3 is TGTGCCAGCAGCTGGACAGGGGACGAAAAACTGTTTTTT.

The V call is TRBV6-1, the J call TRBJ2-7, with 7 bases lining up with TRBD2. The V segment lost 0 bases and the J segment 7 bases; nucleotides outside the gene matches: 9. The CDR3 is made up of 15 amino acids. CDR1 MNHNS and CDR2 SASEGT come from the germline V gene. In nucleotides, the CDR3 is TGTGCCAGCAGTGAAGCAACGATGGGGGGGAAAGAGCAGTACTTC. It is translated as CASSEATMGGKEQYF.

About this clone: Other DNA sequences of this sample code for an identical CDR3. This rearrangement joins TRBV24-1 to TRBJ2-3; no definite D call. Trimming left V 4 bases short and J 0 bases short, with 4 bases between. This CDR3 has 13 amino acids. Looked up from germline, CDR1 is KGHDR and CDR2 is SFDVKD. DNA for the CDR3: TGTGCCACCAGTGACCCTAGCACAGATACGCAGTATTTT. Protein sequence: CATSDPSTDTQYF.

The rearrangement links TRBV29-1 to TRBJ1-5; 7 nucleotides match TRBD1. CDR3 length: 12 residues. After removal of 5 bases from V and 6 bases from J, the junction contained 4 bases not matched to a gene. The germline CDR1 and CDR2 sequences are SQVTM and ANQGSEA. CDR3 in amino acids: CSVSAGGQPQHF. The CDR3, as DNA: TGCAGCGTTTCGGCAGGGGGTCAGCCCCAGCATTTT.

The chain is built from TRBV12-5 and TRBJ2-2; unclear D gene. Germline values: CDR1 LGHNT, CDR2 FRNRAP. The CDR3 covers 14 residues. The V and J ends lost 1 base and 2 bases respectively, with 5 bases between them. The CDR3 nucleotides read TGTGCTAGTGGTTTGGAGCGTAACACCGGGGAGCTGTTTTTT. It is translated as CASGLERNTGELFF.

A remark on this clone: Since the CDR3 does not end with the conserved phenylalanine or tryptophan, this likely comes from a read error. It is unclear where the CDR3 begins or ends on the DNA, so no DNA is shown, and the CDR3 is as TCRdb lists it. This chain links TRBV11-2 with TRBJ2-7; no DNA check was done on the table's D call, TRBD1. The CDR3 is made up of 13 amino acids, end residues included. The germline CDR1 and CDR2 sequences are SGHAT and FQNNGV. The CDR3 protein is CASSLNAILEGEY.